This TCR beta chain derives from a study of identical twins. This clonotype came up many times. TCRdb analysed the 5' RACE reads with MiXCR anew, one entry per CDR3 protein. The data show around 370,000 distinct CDR3 sequences, 7% to 9.5% seen once. Trimming took 4 bases from V and 1 from J; bases not matched to a gene: 2. The CDR3 is made up of 14 amino acids. Germline CDR1 and CDR2: SEHNR and FQNEAQ (reference sequence). Each donor was a healthy Caucasian. V gene TRBV7-9 combines with J gene TRBJ1-1; 8 bases are a match to TRBD1. The sample consisted of naive T cells sorted from blood. This TCR came from a woman aged 45-60 years in good health. CDR3 sequence (DNA): TGTGCCAGCAGCTCCGGGACAGGGAACACTGAAGCTTTCTTT. As protein: CASSSGTGNTEAFF.